This T cell receptor (beta chain) was identified during a study of shared clonotypes between healthy human individuals. Sorted-subset replicate PCR reactions were performed with around 200 ng DNA, corresponding to roughly 30,000 T cell genomes. Only in-frame clones appear in the TCRdb table, and some are missing; sequencing was by immunoSEQ multiplex PCR. The sample lists 400,000 or so clones; 90% to 97% were seen once. This CDR3 spans 15 amino acids. The V gene's germline CDR1 is MNHEY and CDR2 SVGAGI. V gave up 4 bases and J gave up 4 bases; unmatched junction bases: 9. This clone was seen a single time.

Source material: memory CD8+ T cells sorted from blood. Stated subset: CD45RO+ cells pooled with CCR7-negative TemRA cells. The genes are TRBV6-5 and TRBJ2-7, with 8 bases fitting TRBD1. This receptor was identified in a man aged 25-40 years in good health. The CDR3 coding sequence is TGTGCCAGCAGTTTCCTCGGGACAGGCGGATACGAGCAGTACTTC. It is translated as CASSFLGTGGYEQYF.